This TCR beta chain was sequenced in a study of T cells after yellow fever vaccination. Study overall: Preparation of the low-cell-number fractions used SMART-Seq v4 Ultra Low Input.

Germline CDR1 and CDR2: LNHDA and SQIVND (reference sequence). The junction had 11 bases not matched to a gene; V was cut back by 6 bases and J by 0 bases. CDR3 length: 17 residues. This clonotype occurred a few times. The antigen remains undetermined. General study findings and limits: The study found a weaker secondary response that peaked faster, day 5 versus 15. Although most clonotypes did not, a small share appeared in both CD4 and CD8 compartments. Most primary-vaccination clones reappeared after the booster (approximately 95% CD4, 75% to 90% CD8).

MiXCR was run by TCRdb on the 5' RACE reads, yielding one entry per CDR3 protein. This table has 200,000 to 250,000 distinct CDR3 sequences, roughly 7.2% appearing once. The chain couples TRBV19 to TRBJ2-5, with 9 nucleotides matching TRBD1. The input for sequencing was CD4+ T cells sorted from PBMCs, taken 15 days after the yellow fever booster vaccination. The receptor's source is a man between 25 and 39 years old who received the YFV17D yellow fever vaccine. CDR3 nucleotides: TGTGCCAGTAGGGGACAGGGAGGACCTACCTACCAAGAGACCCAGTACTTC. This gives the protein CASRGQGGPTYQETQYF.